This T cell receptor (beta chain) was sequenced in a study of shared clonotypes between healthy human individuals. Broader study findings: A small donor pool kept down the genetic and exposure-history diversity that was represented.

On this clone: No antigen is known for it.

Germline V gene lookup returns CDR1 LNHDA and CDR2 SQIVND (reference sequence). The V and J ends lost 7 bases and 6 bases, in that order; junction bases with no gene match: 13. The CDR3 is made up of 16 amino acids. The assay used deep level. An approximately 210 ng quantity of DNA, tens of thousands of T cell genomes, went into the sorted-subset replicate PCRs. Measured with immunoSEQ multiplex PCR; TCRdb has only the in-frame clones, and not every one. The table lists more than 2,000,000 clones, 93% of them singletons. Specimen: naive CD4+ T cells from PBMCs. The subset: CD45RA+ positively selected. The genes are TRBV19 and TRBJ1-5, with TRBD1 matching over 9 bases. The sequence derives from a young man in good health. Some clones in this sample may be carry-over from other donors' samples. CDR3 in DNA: TGTGCCAGTACCACTCGGGGACAGGGCCCCGTTCAGCCCCAGCATTTT. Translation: CASTTRGQGPVQPQHF.